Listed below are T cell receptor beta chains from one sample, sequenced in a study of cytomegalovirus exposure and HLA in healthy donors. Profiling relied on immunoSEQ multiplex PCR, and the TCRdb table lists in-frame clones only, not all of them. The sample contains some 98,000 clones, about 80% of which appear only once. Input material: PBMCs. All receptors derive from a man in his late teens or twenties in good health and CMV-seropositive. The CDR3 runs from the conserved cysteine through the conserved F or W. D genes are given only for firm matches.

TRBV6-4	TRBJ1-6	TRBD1	CASSAVTGGSPLHF
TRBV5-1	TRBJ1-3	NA	CASSSDSEVSGNTIYF
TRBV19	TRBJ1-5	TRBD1	CASSILGQGYQPQHF
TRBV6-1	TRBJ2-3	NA	CASSERARTDTQYF
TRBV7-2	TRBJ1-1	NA	CASSSARDRNTEAFF
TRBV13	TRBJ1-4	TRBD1	CASSLYRGWDEKLFF
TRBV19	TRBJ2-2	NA	CASSIPLGGLTGELFF
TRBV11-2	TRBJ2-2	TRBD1	CASSSPRQGANTGELFF
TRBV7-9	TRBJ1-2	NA	CASSPSGDGYTF
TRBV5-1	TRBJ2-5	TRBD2	CASSTSGGGQETQYF
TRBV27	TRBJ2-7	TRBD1	CASSLTGVYEQYF
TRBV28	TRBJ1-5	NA	CASSLWIAGGKQPQHF
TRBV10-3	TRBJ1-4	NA	CATSRDRTPNEKLFF
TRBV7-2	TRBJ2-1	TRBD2	CASSSLAGESYNEQFF
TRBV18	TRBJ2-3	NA	CASSPAGASTDTQYF
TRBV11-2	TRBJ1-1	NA	CASSFWGRGTEAFF
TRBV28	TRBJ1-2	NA	CASSLVRDGGGGYTF
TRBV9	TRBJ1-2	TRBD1	CASNAVGTAYGYTF
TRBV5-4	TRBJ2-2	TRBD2	CASSSGLANTGELFF
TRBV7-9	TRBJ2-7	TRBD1	CASSSGQGGLWSYEQYF
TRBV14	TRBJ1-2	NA	CASSQGLTYGYTF
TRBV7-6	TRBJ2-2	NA	CASSRTGELFF
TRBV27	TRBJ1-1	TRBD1	CATHPGQGPHTEAFF
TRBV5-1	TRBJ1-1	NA	CASSISRRESTEAFF